What follows are 17 T cell receptor beta chains derived from one specimen sequenced in a study of blood T cell repertoires in COVID-19. Sequenced by immunoSEQ multiplex PCR; TCRdb stores in-frame clones only, minus some. Among over 200,000 clones, roughly 89% were seen once, and the ten largest hold around 6.5%. The sample taken for sequencing was peripheral blood. These receptors all stem from a man aged 55 to 70 who had recovered from COVID-19.

This chain connects TRBV3-1 (or the pseudogene TRBV3-2) to TRBJ1-4; 11 bases map to TRBD1. Germline V gene data show CDR1 as LGHDT and CDR2 as YNNKEL (reference sequence). J gave up 8 bases and V 4 bases, and 3 bases lay outside the gene matches. This CDR3 contains 14 residues. CDR3: CASSPRDRGEKLFF. The CDR3 DNA follows: TGTGCCAGCAGCCCCCGGGACAGGGGGGAAAAACTGTTTTTT.

This clone appeared once. The chain links TRBV11-3 to TRBJ2-7, with 7 bases aligning to TRBD1. The J segment lost 5 bases and the V segment lost 5 bases, leaving 3 bases of the junction unmatched. From germline, CDR1 is SGHNT and CDR2 YENEEA. The CDR3 is 12 residues long. The chain's CDR3 is CASSLGQDEQYF. As DNA, the CDR3 is TGTGCCAGCAGCCTCGGACAGGACGAGCAGTACTTC.

The chain is built from TRBV4-1 and TRBJ2-1; 11 nucleotides align to TRBD2. The CDR3 length is 16 residues. Germline trimming cut 3 bases from V and 0 bases from J; bases unmatched to any gene: 1. In germline, CDR1 is MGHRA, CDR2 YSYEKL. CDR3 amino acids: CASSQLAGGSYNEQFF. The DNA for the CDR3 is TGCGCCAGCAGCCAGCTAGCGGGGGGCTCCTACAATGAGCAGTTCTTC.

This rearrangement joins TRBV2 to TRBJ1-1; TRBD1 might be the D (6 bases). CDR1 and CDR2 from the germline V gene are SNHLY and FYNNEI. V was cut by 4 bases and J by 1 base, with 10 bases left in between. The CDR3 totals 14 residues. The chain's CDR3 is CASSAGTRNTEAFF. CDR3 coding DNA: TGTGCCAGCAGTGCCGGGACACGGAACACTGAAGCTTTCTTT.

The chain carries TRBV5-5 and TRBJ1-2; TRBD1 matches 9 bases. CDR1 SGHKS and CDR2 YYEKEE come from the germline V gene (reference sequence). The CDR3 extends over 15 amino acids. The V and J ends lost 2 bases and 4 bases, in that order; junction bases with no gene match: 6. CDR3 sequence reads: CASSLSTGGGYGYTF. CDR3 nucleotides: TGTGCCAGCAGCTTATCAACAGGGGGCGGCTATGGCTACACCTTC.

The chain employs TRBV18 and TRBJ2-3, with a possible D match to TRBD1 (6 bases). The CDR3 runs 14 residues. Trimming left V 2 bases short and J 6 bases short, with 12 bases between. Germline-derived CDR1 and CDR2 are KGHSH and LQKENI. CDR3 DNA: TGTGCCAGCTCACCAGTACAGGGAATGGATACGCAGTATTTT. Protein product: CASSPVQGMDTQYF.

V gene TRBV18 combines with J gene TRBJ1-1; unclear D gene. Trimming removed 3 bases from V and 1 base from J, with 6 bases in between. CDR3 size: 13 residues. CDR1 and CDR2 from the germline V gene are KGHSH and LQKENI. The CDR3 is CASSPHKNTEAFF. The CDR3, as DNA: TGTGCCAGCTCACCGCACAAGAACACTGAAGCTTTCTTT. The full variable domain, with the rest looked up from reference TRBV18 and TRBJ1-1, is NAGVMQNPRHLVRRRGQEARLRCSPMKGHSHVYWYRQLPEEGLKFMVYLQKENIIDESGMPKERFSAEFPKEGPSILRIQQVVRGDSAAYFCASSPHKNTEAFFGQGTRLTVV.

The V and J genes are TRBV9 and TRBJ1-6; D is possibly TRBD1 (5 bases). The germline gives CDR1 SGDLS, CDR2 YYNGEE. The CDR3 is 17 amino acids. V was cut by 2 bases and J by 5 bases, with 17 bases left in between. CDR3 sequence (DNA): TGTGCCAGCAGCGTCGGGACGGGGGGTAACAATAATTCACCCCTCCACTTT. Encoded protein: CASSVGTGGNNNSPLHF.

DNA of the CDR3: TGTGCCAGCAGTCGACAGGGAAGCGAGCAGTACTTC. This translates into CASSRQGSEQYF. The chain carries TRBV6-5 and TRBJ2-7; 7 bases are a match to TRBD1. Looked up from germline, CDR1 is MNHEY and CDR2 is SVGAGI. The CDR3 is made up of 12 amino acids. Trimming cost V 5 bases and J 6 bases; bases outside gene matches: 4.

The J gene is TRBJ1-1, the V gene TRBV27; D perhaps matches TRBD1 (6 bases). CDR1 is MNHEY and CDR2 is SMNVEV in the germline V gene (reference sequence). V was shortened by 10 bases and J by 0 bases, with 12 bases between the two germline ends. The CDR3 length is 13 residues. CDR3 nucleotides: TGTGCCATCAGGGACACCATGAACACTGAAGCTTTCTTT. It is translated as CAIRDTMNTEAFF.

The rearrangement joins TRBV5-1 to TRBJ1-5; D is unresolved. This CDR3 contains 16 residues. Germline lookup yields CDR1 SGHRS and CDR2 YFSETQ. Deletions cut 0 bases from V and 4 bases from J, with 14 bases between. CDR3 protein: CASSLVLRQENQPQHF. CDR3 DNA sequence: TGCGCCAGCAGCTTGGTTTTAAGGCAGGAAAATCAGCCCCAGCATTTT. The full variable domain, in which reference TRBV5-1 and TRBJ1-5 provide the parts outside the CDR3, is KAGVTQTPRYLIKTRGQQVTLSCSPISGHRSVSWYQQTPGQGLQFLFEYFSETQRNKGNFPGRFSGRQFSNSRSEMNVSTLELGDSALYLCASSLVLRQENQPQHFGDGTRLSIL.

Here the CDR3 reads CASSPEPDSRGYTF. CDR3 nucleotides: TGTGCCAGCTCACCTGAACCGGACAGTCGTGGCTACACCTTC. The chain combines TRBV18 with TRBJ1-2; a possible D gene is TRBD1 (6 bases). Per the germline V gene, CDR1 is KGHSH and CDR2 is LQKENI. V dropped 3 bases and J dropped 7 bases, with 15 bases sitting between them. The CDR3 has 14 amino acids.

The chain employs TRBV15 and TRBJ1-3; TRBD1 is a possible D gene (6 bases). The CDR3 extends over 17 amino acids. Per germline, CDR1 LNHNV and CDR2 YYDKDF (reference sequence). V was cut by 0 bases and J by 0 bases, with 12 bases left in between. The CDR3 spells CATSREGAIFSGNTIYF. CDR3 DNA sequence: TGTGCCACCAGCAGAGAGGGGGCTATCTTCTCTGGAAACACCATATATTTT.

V and J are TRBV28 and TRBJ1-2; a weak D match, TRBD1 (5 bases). The V end was cut by 7 bases, the J end by 3 bases, with 12 bases between. This CDR3 is built from 13 residues. Germline CDR1 and CDR2: MDHEN and SYDVKM. The CDR3 loop reads CASIEGRDYGYTF. The CDR3 DNA reads as TGTGCCAGCATCGAAGGCAGGGACTATGGCTACACCTTC.

DNA of the CDR3: TGCAGCGTTGTCGGCAGGGGAGGGCAGCCCCAGCATTTT. Translation: CSVVGRGGQPQHF. The gene calls are TRBV29-1 and TRBJ1-5; a weak D match, TRBD1 (6 bases). CDR3 length: 13 residues. Germline CDR1 reads SQVTM; CDR2 reads ANQGSEA. Trimming cost V 4 bases and J 7 bases, with 14 bases left between them.

This clone showed up just a few times. The chain joins TRBV7-9 to TRBJ1-2; 11 bases are a match to TRBD1. From germline, CDR1 is SEHNR and CDR2 FQNEAQ (reference sequence). The J segment lost 12 bases and the V segment lost 5 bases, leaving 8 bases of the junction unmatched. This CDR3 is built from 13 residues. In nucleotides, the CDR3 is TGTGCCAGCAGCATGACCGGGACAGGGGGTCACACCTTC. Translation: CASSMTGTGGHTF.

The chain combines TRBV20-1 with TRBJ2-1; 9 bases align to TRBD2. There are 13 residues in the CDR3. Per the germline V gene, CDR1 is DFQATT and CDR2 is SNEGSKA (reference sequence). V trimming: 3 bases; J trimming: 6 bases; junction bases outside the gene matches: 3. The CDR3 region has the DNA TGCAGTGCTAGTGTAGCGGGGGCCAATGAGCAGTTCTTC. Translation: CSASVAGANEQFF.